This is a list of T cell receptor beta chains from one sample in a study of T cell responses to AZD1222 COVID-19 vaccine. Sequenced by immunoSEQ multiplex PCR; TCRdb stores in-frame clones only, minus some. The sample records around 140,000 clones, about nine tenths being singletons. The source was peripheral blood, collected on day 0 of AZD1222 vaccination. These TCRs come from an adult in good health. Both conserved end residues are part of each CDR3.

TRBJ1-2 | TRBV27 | CASSPLDRTGYTF
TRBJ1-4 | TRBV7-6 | CASSLGFPGTGDEKLFF
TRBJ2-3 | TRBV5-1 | CASSEGLAGGMGDTQYF
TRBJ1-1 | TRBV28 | CASSLLLGAVTEAFF
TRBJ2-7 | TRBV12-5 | CASGLDYEQYF
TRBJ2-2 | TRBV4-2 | CASSQPNRGVVKTGELFF
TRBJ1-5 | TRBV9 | CASSSREVNQPQHF
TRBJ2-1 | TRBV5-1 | CASSLTSGTYNEQFF
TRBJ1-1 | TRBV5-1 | CASSSWSGQGTEAFF
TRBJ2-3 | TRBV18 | CASSPRHLGMRSTDTQYF
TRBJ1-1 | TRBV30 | CAWSVRSATTKNTEAFF
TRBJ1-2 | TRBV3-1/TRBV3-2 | CASSQDARQGDYGYTF
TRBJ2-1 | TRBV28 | CASSFPYSGDYNEQFF
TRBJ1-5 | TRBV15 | CATSQGVRQPQHF
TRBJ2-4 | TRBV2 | CASSDVPGQGTRHGKNIQYF
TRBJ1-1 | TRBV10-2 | CAAPPPRGQRWDTEAFF
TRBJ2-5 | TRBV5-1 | CASSFSGRKETQYF
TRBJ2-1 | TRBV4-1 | CASSQGRGGRVTEQFF
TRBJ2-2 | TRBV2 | CASRESDDTGELFF
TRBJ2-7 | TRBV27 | CASSLNHPGLAPYEQYF
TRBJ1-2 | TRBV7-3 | CASSLLGQPLTF
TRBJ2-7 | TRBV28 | CASSSPGQGSDEQYF
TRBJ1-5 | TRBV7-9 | CASSDGTGRDQPQHF
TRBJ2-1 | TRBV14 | CASGGSGGSYNEQFF